These T cell receptor beta chains were read from a single sample in a study of T-cell reconstitution after alpha-beta-depleted transplantation in children. MiXCR, applied by TCRdb to the PCR reads, yields one record per CDR3 protein. The sample carries about 200,000 distinct CDR3 sequences, 5% to 7.5% recorded once. This specimen consisted of PBMCs, obtained before TCRalphabeta/CD19-depleted stem cell transplant. The source of these receptors is a girl under three years old with combined immunodeficiency, due to receive a stem cell transplant. The CDR3 runs from the conserved cysteine through the conserved F or W. The order of the fields is J gene, V gene, D gene, clone size, CDR3 protein, CDR3 DNA. The D gene is left open where the match is weak. Clone size is given for some rows only: seen once, a few or many times, or a class if the clone is expanded.

TRBJ2-7 TRBV6-6 . . CASGRSGFHEQYF TGTGCCAGCGGCCGGTCGGGGTTCCACGAGCAGTACTTC
TRBJ1-2 TRBV9 . many CASSMPGHQNYGYTF TGTGCCAGCAGCATGCCGGGACACCAAAACTATGGCTACACCTTC
TRBJ2-5 TRBV29-1 . many CSVGEGMLETQYF TGCAGCGTTGGAGAGGGAATGTTGGAGACCCAGTACTTC
TRBJ2-7 TRBV5-1 TRBD1 many CASSLDWGQSYEQYF TGCGCCAGCAGCTTGGACTGGGGACAGTCCTACGAGCAGTACTTC
TRBJ2-3 TRBV10-1 . . CASSPTRGADMVDTQYF TGCGCCAGCAGTCCTACCCGAGGGGCGGATATGGTTGATACGCAGTATTTT
TRBJ2-2 TRBV4-2 . few CASSQARGGGELFF TGTGCCAGCAGCCAAGCTCGCGGCGGCGGGGAGCTGTTTTTT
TRBJ2-2 TRBV12-3/TRBV12-4 . few CASSPRGVNGELFF TGTGCCAGCAGCCCCCGGGGAGTTAACGGGGAGCTGTTTTTT
TRBJ1-2 TRBV25-1 . few CASSEYRDGLNYGYTF TGTGCCAGCAGTGAATACCGGGACGGGCTGAACTATGGCTACACCTTC
TRBJ1-2 TRBV12-3/TRBV12-4 . many CASSLEAQGNGYTF TGTGCCAGCAGTTTAGAGGCACAGGGAAATGGCTACACCTTC
TRBJ2-4 TRBV6-6 TRBD1 many CASRPGQGEQYF TGTGCCAGCAGGCCGGGACAGGGTGAGCAGTACTTC
TRBJ2-2 TRBV7-9 TRBD2 many CASSLTAGAGELFF TGTGCCAGCAGCCTCACAGCGGGGGCCGGGGAGCTGTTTTTT
TRBJ1-3 TRBV7-2 . many CASSFTGNSGNTIYF TGTGCCAGCAGCTTCACAGGGAACTCTGGAAACACCATATATTTT
TRBJ1-2 TRBV5-1 TRBD1 many CASSMDRGGDYGYTF TGCGCCAGCAGCATGGACAGGGGAGGCGACTATGGCTACACCTTC
TRBJ2-3 TRBV25-1 . many CASSEYFLAGGTDTQYF TGTGCCAGCAGTGAATATTTTTTGGCAGGGGGCACAGATACGCAGTATTTT
TRBJ2-2 TRBV7-3 TRBD2 many CASSLGGSYTGELFF TGTGCCAGCAGCTTGGGCGGGAGCTACACCGGGGAGCTGTTTTTT
TRBJ2-4 TRBV27 . many CASSPLQGWGNIQYF TGTGCCAGCAGTCCACTTCAGGGTTGGGGAAACATTCAGTACTTC
TRBJ1-1 TRBV29-1 . many CSVSGYEAFF TGCAGCGTGTCCGGGTACGAAGCTTTCTTT
TRBJ2-1 TRBV9 TRBD2 many CASARTSLHNEQFF TGTGCCAGCGCCAGGACTAGCCTTCACAATGAGCAGTTCTTC
TRBJ2-7 TRBV9 . many CASSAASGLSYEQYF TGTGCCAGCAGCGCCGCTTCGGGGCTATCCTACGAGCAGTACTTC
TRBJ2-7 TRBV2 . many CAIYVGVYEQYF TGTGCTATCTACGTGGGTGTCTACGAGCAGTACTTC
TRBJ2-1 TRBV13 TRBD1 few CASSPGGQGSVDEQFF TGTGCCAGCAGCCCTGGGGGACAGGGCTCTGTCGATGAGCAGTTCTTC
TRBJ2-1 TRBV4-3 TRBD2 many CASSQETAGDLSYNEQFF TGCGCCAGCAGCCAAGAGACAGCGGGGGACCTCTCCTACAATGAGCAGTTCTTC
TRBJ2-6 TRBV10-3 . many CAISEGDGISGANVLTF TGTGCCATCAGTGAGGGGGACGGTATCTCTGGGGCCAACGTCCTGACTTTC
TRBJ2-7 TRBV28 . many CASSLTAGDSDEQYF TGTGCCAGCAGTTTAACGGCAGGGGATAGCGACGAGCAGTACTTC
TRBJ2-7 TRBV14 . many CASSQGGHYEQYF TGTGCCAGCAGCCAGGGGGGTCACTACGAGCAGTACTTC
TRBJ2-7 TRBV28 TRBD2 . CASSIGGSAEQYF TGTGCCAGCAGTATTGGCGGGAGTGCCGAGCAGTACTTC
TRBJ2-1 TRBV11-2 TRBD2 many CASSLDPSGKYNEQFF TGTGCCAGCAGCTTAGATCCTAGCGGGAAGTACAATGAGCAGTTCTTC
TRBJ2-4 TRBV20-1 TRBD1 many CSASRDREGQNIQYF TGCAGTGCTAGTCGGGACAGGGAGGGCCAAAACATTCAGTACTTC
TRBJ1-5 TRBV5-5 . many CASSGLNQPQHF TGTGCCAGCAGCGGGTTGAATCAGCCCCAGCATTTT